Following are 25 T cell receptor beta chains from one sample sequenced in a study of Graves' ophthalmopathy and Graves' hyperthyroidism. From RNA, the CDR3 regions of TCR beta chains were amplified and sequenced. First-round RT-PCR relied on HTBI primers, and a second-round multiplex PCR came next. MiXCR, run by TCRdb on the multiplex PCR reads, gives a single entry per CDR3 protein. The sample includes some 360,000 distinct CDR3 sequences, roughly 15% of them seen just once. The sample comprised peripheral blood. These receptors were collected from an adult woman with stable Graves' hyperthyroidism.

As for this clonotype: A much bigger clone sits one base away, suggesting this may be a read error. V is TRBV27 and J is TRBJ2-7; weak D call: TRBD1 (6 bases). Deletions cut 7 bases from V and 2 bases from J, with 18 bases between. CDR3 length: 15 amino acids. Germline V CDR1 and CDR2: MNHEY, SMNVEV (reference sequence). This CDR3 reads CASNHRWGPPYEQYF. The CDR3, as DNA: TGTGCCAGCAATCATCGCTGGGGGCCCCCCTACGAGCAGTACTTC.

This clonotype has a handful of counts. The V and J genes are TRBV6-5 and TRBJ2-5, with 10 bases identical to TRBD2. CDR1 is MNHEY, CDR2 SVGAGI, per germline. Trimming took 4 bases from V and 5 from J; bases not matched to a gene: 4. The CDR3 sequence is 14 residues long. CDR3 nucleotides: TGTGCCAGCAGTTTAGCGGGGGGTTCTGAGACCCAGTACTTC. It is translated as CASSLAGGSETQYF.

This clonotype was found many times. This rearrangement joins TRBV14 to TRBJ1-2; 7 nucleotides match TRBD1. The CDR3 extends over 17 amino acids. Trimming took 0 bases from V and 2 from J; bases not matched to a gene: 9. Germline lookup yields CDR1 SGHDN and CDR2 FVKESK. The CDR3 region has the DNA TGTGCCAGCAGCCAAGACGTGTCGCAGGGGGTGAACTATGGCTACACCTTC. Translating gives CASSQDVSQGVNYGYTF.

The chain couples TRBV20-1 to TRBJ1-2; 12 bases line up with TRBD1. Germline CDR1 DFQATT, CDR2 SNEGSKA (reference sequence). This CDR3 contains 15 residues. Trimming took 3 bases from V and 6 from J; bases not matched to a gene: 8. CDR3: CSASDPGTGGDGYTF. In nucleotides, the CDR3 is TGCAGTGCTAGTGATCCAGGGACAGGGGGCGATGGCTACACCTTC.

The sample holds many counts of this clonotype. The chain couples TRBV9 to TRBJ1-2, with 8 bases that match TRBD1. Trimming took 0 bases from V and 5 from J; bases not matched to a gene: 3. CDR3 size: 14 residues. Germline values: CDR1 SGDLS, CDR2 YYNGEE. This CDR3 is CASSVGDRKYGYTF. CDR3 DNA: TGTGCCAGCAGCGTAGGGGACAGGAAGTATGGCTACACCTTC.

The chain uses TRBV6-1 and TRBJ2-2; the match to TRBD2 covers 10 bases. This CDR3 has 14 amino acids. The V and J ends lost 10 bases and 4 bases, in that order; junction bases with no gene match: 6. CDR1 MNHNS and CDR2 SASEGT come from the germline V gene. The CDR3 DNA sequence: TGTGCCACAACGATAGCGGGAGGCACCGGGGAGCTGTTTTTT. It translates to CATTIAGGTGELFF.

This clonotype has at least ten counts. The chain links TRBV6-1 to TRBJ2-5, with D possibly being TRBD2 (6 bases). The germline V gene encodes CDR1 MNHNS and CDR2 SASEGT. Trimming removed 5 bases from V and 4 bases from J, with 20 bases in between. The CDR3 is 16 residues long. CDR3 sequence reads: CASSPQPGSGGETQYF. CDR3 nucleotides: TGTGCCAGCAGTCCCCAGCCGGGTAGCGGCGGAGAGACCCAGTACTTC.

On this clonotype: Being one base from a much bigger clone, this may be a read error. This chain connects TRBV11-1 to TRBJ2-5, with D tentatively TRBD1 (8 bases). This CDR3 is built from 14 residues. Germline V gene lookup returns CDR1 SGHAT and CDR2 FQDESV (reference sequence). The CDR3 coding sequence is TGTGCCAGCAGATCCACAGGGGGGGAAGAGACCCAGTGCTTC. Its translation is CASRSTGGEETQCF.

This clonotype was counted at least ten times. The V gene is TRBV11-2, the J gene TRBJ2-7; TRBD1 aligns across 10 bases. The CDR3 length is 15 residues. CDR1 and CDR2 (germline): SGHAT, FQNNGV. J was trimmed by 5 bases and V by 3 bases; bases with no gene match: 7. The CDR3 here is CASSLVGQGYDEQYF. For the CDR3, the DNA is TGTGCCAGCAGCTTGGTGGGACAGGGGTACGACGAGCAGTACTTC.

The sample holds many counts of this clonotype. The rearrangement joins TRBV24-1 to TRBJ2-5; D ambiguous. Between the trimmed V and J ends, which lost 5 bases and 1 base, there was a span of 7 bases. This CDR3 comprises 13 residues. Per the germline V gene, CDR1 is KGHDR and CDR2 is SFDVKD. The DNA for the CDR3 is TGTGCCACCAGTGGGGGTCTCCAAGAGACCCAGTACTTC. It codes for CATSGGLQETQYF.

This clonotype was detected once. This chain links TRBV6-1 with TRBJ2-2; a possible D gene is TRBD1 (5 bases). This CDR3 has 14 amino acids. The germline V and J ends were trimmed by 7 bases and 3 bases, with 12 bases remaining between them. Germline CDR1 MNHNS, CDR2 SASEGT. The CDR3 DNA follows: TGTGCCAGCAAGGTCGACAGCTACACCGGGGAGCTGTTTTTT. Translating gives CASKVDSYTGELFF.

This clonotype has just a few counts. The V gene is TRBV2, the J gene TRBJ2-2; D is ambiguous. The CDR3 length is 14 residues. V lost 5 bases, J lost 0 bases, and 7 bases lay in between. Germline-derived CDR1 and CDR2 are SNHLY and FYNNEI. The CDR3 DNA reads TGTGCCAGCAGTCAAGTCTCGAACACCGGGGAGCTGTTTTTT. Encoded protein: CASSQVSNTGELFF.

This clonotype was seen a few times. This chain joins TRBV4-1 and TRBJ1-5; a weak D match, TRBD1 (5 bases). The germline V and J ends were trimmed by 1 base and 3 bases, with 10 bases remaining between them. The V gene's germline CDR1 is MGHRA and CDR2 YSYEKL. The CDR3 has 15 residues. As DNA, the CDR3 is TGCGCCAGCAGCCAAGTATCGGGGCCCAATCAGCCCCAGCATTTT. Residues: CASSQVSGPNQPQHF.

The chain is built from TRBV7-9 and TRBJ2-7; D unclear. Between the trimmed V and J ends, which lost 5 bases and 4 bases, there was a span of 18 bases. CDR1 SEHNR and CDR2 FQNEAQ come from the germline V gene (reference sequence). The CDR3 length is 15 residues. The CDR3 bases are TGTGCCAGCAGCCGCAGTTACGGCGAGGAGTACGAGCAGTACTTC. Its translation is CASSRSYGEEYEQYF.

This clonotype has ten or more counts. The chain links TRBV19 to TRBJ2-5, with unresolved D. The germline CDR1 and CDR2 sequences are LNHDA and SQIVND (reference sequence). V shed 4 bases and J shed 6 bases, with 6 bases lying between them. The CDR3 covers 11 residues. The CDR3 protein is CASSTRKTQYF. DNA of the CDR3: TGTGCCAGTAGTACAAGGAAGACCCAGTACTTC.

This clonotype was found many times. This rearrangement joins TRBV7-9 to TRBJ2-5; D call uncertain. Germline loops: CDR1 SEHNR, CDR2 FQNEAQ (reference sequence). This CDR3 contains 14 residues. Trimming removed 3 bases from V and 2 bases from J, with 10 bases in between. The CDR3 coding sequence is TGTGCCAGCAGCTTTTACGACCCACAAGAGACCCAGTACTTC. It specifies CASSFYDPQETQYF. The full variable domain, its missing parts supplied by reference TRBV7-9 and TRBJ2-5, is DTGVSQNPRHKITKRGQNVTFRCDPISEHNRLYWYRQTLGQGPEFLTYFQNEAQLEKSRLLSDRFSAERPKGSFSTLEIQRTEQGDSAMYLCASSFYDPQETQYFGPGTRLLVL.

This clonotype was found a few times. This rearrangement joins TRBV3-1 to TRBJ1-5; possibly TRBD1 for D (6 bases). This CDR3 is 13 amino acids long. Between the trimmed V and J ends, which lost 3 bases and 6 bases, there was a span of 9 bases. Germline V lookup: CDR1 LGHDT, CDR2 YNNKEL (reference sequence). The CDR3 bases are TGTGCCAGCAGCCAGGGGGCAAGTCAGCCCCAGCATTTT. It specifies CASSQGASQPQHF. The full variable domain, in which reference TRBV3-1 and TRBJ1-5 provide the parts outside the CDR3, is DTAVSQTPKYLVTQMGNDKSIKCEQNLGHDTMYWYKQDSKKFLKIMFSYNNKELIINETVPNRFSPKSPDKAHLNLHINSLELGDSAVYFCASSQGASQPQHFGDGTRLSIL.

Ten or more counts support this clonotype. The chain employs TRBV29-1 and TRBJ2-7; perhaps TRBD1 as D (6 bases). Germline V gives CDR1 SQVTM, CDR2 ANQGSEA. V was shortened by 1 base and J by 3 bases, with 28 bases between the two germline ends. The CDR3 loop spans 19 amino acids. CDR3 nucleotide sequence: TGCAGCGTTGAAGCCCCACAGGGTCGAGGGTCGGCTTCCATCTACGAGCAGTACTTC. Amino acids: CSVEAPQGRGSASIYEQYF.

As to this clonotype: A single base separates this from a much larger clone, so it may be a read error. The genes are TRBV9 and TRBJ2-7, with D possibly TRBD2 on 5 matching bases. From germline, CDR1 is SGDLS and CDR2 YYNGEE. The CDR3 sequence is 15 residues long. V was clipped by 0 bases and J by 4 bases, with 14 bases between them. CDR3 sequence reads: CASSVGASWSYEQYF. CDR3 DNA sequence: TGTGCCAGCAGCGTAGGGGCTAGCTGGAGTTACGAGCAGTACTTC. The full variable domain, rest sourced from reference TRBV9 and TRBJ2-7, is DSGVTQTPKHLITATGQRVTLRCSPRSGDLSVYWYQQSLDQGLQFLIQYYNGEERAKGNILERFSAQQFPDLHSELNLSSLELGDSALYFCASSVGASWSYEQYFGPGTRLTVT.

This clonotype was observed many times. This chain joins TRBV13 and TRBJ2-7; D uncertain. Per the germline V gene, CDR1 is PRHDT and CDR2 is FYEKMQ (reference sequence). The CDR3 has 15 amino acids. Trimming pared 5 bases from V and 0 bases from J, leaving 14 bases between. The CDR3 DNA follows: TGTGCCAGCAGCCCCGGGTTCAGAGCCTCCTACGAGCAGTACTTC. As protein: CASSPGFRASYEQYF.

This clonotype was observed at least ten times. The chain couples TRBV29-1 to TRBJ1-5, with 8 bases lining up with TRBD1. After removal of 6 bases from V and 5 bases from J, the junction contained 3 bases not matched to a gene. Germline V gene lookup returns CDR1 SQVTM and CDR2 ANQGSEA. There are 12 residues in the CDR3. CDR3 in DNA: TGCAGCGTCGGACAGGGCGATCAGCCCCAGCATTTT. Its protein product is CSVGQGDQPQHF.

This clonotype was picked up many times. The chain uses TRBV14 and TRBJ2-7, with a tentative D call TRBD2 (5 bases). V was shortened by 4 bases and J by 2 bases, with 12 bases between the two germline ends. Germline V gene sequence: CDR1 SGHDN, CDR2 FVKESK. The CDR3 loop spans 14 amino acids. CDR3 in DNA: TGTGCCAGCAGCCCCCGGAGGTCTACCTACGAGCAGTACTTC. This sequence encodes CASSPRRSTYEQYF. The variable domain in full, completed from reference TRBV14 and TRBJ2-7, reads EAGVTQFPSHSVIEKGQTVTLRCDPISGHDNLYWYRRVMGKEIKFLLHFVKESKQDESGMPNNRFLAERTGGTYSTLKVQPAELEDSGVYFCASSPRRSTYEQYFGPGTRLTVT.

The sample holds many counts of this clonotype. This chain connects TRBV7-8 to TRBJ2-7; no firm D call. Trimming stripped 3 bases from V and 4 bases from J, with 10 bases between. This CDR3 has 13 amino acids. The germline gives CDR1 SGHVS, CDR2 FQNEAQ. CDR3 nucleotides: TGTGCCAGCAGCTTTGAAAGGGTATACGAGCAGTACTTC. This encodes CASSFERVYEQYF.

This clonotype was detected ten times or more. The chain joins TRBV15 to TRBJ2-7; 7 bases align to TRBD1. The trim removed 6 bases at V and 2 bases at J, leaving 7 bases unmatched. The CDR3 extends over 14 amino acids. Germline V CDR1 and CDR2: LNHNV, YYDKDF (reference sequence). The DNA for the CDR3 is TGTGCCACCAGGTTAGGGGGCGACGCCTACGAGCAGTACTTC. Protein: CATRLGGDAYEQYF. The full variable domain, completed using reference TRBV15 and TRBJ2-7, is DAMVIQNPRYQVTQFGKPVTLSCSQTLNHNVMYWYQQKSSQAPKLLFHYYDKDFNNEADTPDNFQSRRPNTSFCFLDIRSPGLGDTAMYLCATRLGGDAYEQYFGPGTRLTVT.

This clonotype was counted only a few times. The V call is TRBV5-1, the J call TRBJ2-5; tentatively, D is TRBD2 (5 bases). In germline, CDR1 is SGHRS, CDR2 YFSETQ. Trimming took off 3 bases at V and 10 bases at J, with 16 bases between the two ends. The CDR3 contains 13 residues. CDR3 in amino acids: CASSSYMAEDQYF. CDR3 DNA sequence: TGCGCCAGCAGCTCGTATATGGCGGAGGACCAGTACTTC.